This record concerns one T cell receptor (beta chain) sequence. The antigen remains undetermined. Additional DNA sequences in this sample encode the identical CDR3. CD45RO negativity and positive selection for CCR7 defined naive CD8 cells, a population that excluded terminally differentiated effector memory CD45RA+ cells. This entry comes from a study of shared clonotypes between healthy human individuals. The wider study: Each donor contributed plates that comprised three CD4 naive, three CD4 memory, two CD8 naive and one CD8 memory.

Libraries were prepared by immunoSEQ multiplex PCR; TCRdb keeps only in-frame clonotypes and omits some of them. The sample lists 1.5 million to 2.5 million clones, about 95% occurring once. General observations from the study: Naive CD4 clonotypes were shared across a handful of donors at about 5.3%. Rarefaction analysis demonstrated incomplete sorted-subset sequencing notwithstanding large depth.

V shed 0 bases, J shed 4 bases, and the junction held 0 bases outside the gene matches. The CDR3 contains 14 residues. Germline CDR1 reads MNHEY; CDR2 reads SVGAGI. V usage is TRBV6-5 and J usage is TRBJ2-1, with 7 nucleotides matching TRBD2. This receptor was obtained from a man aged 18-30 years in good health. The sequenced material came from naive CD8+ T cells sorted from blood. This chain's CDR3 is CASSYSGGYNEQFF. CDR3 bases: TGTGCCAGCAGTTACTCGGGAGGGTACAATGAGCAGTTCTTC.